This T cell receptor beta chain was recovered during a study of T cells in Graves' hyperthyroidism and ophthalmopathy. Whole-study results and caveats: Progression to ophthalmopathy was predicted a median of roughly 6.8 months early.

Germline values: CDR1 MNHEY, CDR2 SMNVEV (reference sequence). The CDR3 has 13 amino acids. V lost 6 bases, J lost 5 bases, and 5 bases stayed unmatched. This clonotype has at least ten counts. What it binds is not known. Amplification of TCR beta CDR3 regions used RNA as the template. An initial round of RT-PCR targeting the TCR CDR3 relied on the HTBI primer set. Via MiXCR, TCRdb re-called the multiplex PCR reads, giving one row per CDR3 protein. Found here are approximately 590,000 distinct CDR3 sequences, less than 20% of them singletons; the top ten hold around 6.6%. The hyperthyroidism was newly diagnosed and had lasted under 2 months; the patients were aged 18 to 65.

J is TRBJ2-3 and V is TRBV27; 7 bases agree with TRBD2. Source material: blood. This sequence was found in a woman aged 25 to 39 with Graves' hyperthyroidism. The CDR3: CASRGLEGDTQYF. CDR3 coding DNA: TGTGCCAGCAGAGGACTAGAAGGAGATACGCAGTATTTT.